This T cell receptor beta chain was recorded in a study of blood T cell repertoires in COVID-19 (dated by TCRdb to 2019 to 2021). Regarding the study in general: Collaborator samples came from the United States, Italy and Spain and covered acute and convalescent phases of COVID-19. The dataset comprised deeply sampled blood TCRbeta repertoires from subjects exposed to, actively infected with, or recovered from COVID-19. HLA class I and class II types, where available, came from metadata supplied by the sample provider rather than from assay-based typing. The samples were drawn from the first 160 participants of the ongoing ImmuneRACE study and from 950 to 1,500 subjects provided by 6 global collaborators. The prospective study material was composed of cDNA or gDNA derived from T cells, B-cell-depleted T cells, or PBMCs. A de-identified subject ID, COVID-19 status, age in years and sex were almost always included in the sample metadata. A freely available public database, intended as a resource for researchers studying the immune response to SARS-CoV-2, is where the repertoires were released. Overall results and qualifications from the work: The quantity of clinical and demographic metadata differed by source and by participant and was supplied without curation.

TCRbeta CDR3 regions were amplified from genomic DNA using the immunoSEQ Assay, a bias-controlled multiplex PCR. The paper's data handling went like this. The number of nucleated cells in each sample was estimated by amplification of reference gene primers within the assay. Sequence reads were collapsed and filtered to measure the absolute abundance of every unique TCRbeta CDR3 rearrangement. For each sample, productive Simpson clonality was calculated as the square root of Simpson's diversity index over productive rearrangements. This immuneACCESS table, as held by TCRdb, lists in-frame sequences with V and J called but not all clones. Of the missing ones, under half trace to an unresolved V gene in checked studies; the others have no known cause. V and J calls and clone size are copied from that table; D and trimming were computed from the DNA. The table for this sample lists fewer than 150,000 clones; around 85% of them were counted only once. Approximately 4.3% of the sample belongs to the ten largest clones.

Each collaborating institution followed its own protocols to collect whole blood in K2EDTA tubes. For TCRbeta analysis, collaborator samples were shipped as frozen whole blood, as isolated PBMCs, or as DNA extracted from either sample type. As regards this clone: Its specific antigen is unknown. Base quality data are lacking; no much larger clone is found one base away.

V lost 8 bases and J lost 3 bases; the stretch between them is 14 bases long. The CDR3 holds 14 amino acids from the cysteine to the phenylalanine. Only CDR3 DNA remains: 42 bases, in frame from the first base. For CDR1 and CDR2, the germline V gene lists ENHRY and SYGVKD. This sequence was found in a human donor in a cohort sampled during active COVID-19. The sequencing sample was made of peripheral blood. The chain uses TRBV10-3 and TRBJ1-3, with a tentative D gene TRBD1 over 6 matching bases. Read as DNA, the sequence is TGTGCCATCGCCTCAGGGGTTGGTGGAAACACCATATATTTT. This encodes CAIASGVGGNTIYF.